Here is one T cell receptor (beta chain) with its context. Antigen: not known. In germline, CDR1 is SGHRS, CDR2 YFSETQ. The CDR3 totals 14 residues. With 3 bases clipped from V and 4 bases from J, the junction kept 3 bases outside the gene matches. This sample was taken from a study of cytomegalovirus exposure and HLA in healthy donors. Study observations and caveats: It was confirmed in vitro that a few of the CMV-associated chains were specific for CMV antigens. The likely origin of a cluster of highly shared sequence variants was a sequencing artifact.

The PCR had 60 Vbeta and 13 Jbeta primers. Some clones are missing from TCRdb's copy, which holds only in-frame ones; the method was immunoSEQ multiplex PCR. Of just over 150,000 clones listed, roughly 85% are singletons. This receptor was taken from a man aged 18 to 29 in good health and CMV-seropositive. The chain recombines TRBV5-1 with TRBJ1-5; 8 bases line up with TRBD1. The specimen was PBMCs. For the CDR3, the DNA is TGCGCCAGCAGCTCGGGACAGGAAAATCAGCCCCAGCATTTT. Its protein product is CASSSGQENQPQHF.